This entry is about one T cell receptor (beta chain). Its antigen specificity is not known. The record has no base qualities; no much larger clone is one base away. The data are from a study of shared clonotypes between healthy human individuals (dated by TCRdb to the early 2020s). For the study in its entirety: The cohort included a few men and a couple of women between 18 and 49 years of age. Per donor, leukapheresis produced somewhere between about 0.94 and 9.5 billion PBMCs. To increase sequencing depth and limit assay-specific biases, different laboratories used diverse techniques to prepare libraries and sequence TCR repertoires. For each donor, CD4 naive and CD4 memory were each run on three plates, CD8 naive on two plates, and CD8 memory on one plate. The study deeply sequenced blood TCR repertoires of roughly five healthy adults to estimate repertoire size and the extent of clonotype sharing between individuals.

TCR CDR3 regions were amplified from genomic DNA by multiplex PCR using the deep immunoSEQ assay. For each cell subset, the extracted genomic DNA was distributed evenly across all wells of several immunoSEQ 96-well plates, and each plate served as one replicate. For sorted subsets, each replicate PCR was loaded with roughly 190 ng genomic DNA, equivalent to 32,000 or so T cell genomes. Purified libraries were quantified with a Qubit 3.0 fluorometer, sized on a Bioanalyzer 2100, and re-quantified with the KAPA Library Quantification kit. Every immunoSEQ 96-well plate was sequenced on a separate single-read 150-cycle Illumina NextSeq 550 flow cell. In the paper's pipeline: Because the immunoSEQ output held only junctional sequences and lacked quality scores, the filtering could not match the filtering applied to full-length reads. Sequences were annotated with PyIR, a Python wrapper for IgBLAST v1.9, using IMGT germline references to assign V/J genes and CDR3. Any read was removed if the V/J assignment was weak (E-value above 1e-6), the CDR3 was missing, or the read contained stop codons, out-of-frame junctions, or ambiguous translated residues. A V3J clonotype was defined by an identical inferred V gene, J gene, and CDR3 amino acid sequence. The percentage overlap between two repertoires was calculated by dividing the number of shared unique clonotypes by the size of the smaller repertoire. RTK rarefaction, the Chao1 estimator, and Recon v2.1 estimates of unobserved clonotypes were used to assess repertoire richness. For all TCRbeta clonotypes obtained by the gDNA method from several donors, generation probabilities were computed with OLGA. TCRdb limited this immuneACCESS table to in-frame rearrangements with V and J called. A share of clones is missing; checked studies link under half to unresolved V genes, and the rest is unexplained. V and J calls and clone size are those listed in that table; D and trimming were worked out from the DNA. In this sample the table shows approximately 620,000 clones, more than 95% of which occur a single time. The leading ten clones occupy approximately 0.057% of the sample.

Donors were healthy HIV-negative adults with no recently reported acute infections or vaccinations. Every donor was a Caucasian adult residing in Nashville, Tennessee, USA. CD4+ T cells were enriched by magnetic negative selection; naive cells were then positively selected on CD45RA, and the negative fraction formed the memory subset. Blood was collected by leukapheresis, and PBMCs were isolated by Ficoll-Histopaque density gradient centrifugation and then cryopreserved in liquid nitrogen vapor phase. Purity and quantity of every magnetically sorted T cell population were checked by analytical flow cytometry. Each sorted fraction had its genomic DNA isolated and then quantified by UV absorbance on a Nanodrop 2000c. Overall results and qualifications from the work: Sampling was restricted to blood, and TCR repertoires in tissues likely differ from the TCR repertoires found in blood. Because the study included a small number of donors, the genetic and exposure-history diversity represented was limited. Rarefaction of sorted-subset datasets indicated incomplete sequencing despite the large sequencing depth. When a few donors were compared, the shared fraction of clonotypes was around 5% for naive CD4, less than 4% for naive CD8, 2.3% for memory CD4, and roughly 0.43% for memory CD8. Pairwise subsampling indicated that sequencing depth was expected to affect the degree of clonotype sharing among donors. Larger estimated clonotype richness was generally found for naive subsets than for memory subsets. Clonotypes shared by all four sorted-subset donors showed higher generation probabilities than non-shared clonotypes.

This clonotype originated in a woman under 40 in good health. Sequenced input: naive CD4+ T cells sorted from blood. The cell subset or site label for this specimen denotes: CD45RA+ positively selected.

The DNA reads TGTGCCATCAGTGAGTCTGGCGATACGCAGTATTTT. The resulting protein is CAISESGDTQYF. The chain is encoded by TRBV10-3 joined to TRBJ2-3, with the identity of the D gene unclear. Based on the germline V gene, the CDR1 and CDR2 sequences are ENHRY and SYGVKD. V and J are truncated by 0 bases and 6 bases respectively, leaving an intervening sequence of 4 bases. The CDR3, from cysteine to phenylalanine, totals 12 residues. Of all the DNA, just the CDR3 is kept, 36 bases in frame from base 1.